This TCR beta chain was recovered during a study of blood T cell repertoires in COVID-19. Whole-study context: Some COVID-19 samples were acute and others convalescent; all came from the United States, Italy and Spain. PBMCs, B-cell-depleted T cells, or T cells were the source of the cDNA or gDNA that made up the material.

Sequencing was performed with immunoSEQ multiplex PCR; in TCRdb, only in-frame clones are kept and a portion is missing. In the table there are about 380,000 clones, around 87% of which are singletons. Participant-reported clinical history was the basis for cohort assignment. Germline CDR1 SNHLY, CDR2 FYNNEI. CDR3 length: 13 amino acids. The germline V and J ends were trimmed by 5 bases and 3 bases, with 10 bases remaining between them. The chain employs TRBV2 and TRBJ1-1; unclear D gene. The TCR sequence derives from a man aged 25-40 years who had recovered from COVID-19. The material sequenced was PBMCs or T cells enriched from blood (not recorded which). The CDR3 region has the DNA TGTGCCAGCAGTAGGAACTATTACACTGAAGCTTTCTTT. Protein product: CASSRNYYTEAFF.